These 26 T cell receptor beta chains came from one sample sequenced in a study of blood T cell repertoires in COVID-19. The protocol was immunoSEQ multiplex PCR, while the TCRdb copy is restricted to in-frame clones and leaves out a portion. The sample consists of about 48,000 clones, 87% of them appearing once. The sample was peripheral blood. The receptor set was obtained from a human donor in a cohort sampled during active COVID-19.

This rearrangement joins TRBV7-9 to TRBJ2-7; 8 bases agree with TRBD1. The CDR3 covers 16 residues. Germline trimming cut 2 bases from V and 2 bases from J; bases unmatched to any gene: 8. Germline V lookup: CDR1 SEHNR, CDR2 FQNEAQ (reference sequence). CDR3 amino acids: CASSLFPGQATYEQYF. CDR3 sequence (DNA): TGTGCCAGCAGCTTATTCCCGGGACAGGCTACCTACGAGCAGTACTTC.

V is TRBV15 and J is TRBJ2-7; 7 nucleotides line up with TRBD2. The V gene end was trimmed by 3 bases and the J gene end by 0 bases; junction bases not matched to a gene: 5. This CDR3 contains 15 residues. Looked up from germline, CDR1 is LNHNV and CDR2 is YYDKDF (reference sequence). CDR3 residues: CATSRTGGSSYEQYF. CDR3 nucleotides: TGTGCCACCAGCAGGACCGGCGGGAGCTCCTACGAGCAGTACTTC.

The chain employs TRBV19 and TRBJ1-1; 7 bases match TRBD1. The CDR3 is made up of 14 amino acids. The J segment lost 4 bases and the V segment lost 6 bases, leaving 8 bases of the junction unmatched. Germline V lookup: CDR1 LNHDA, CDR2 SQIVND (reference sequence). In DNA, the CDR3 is TGTGCCAGTAGAGGACAGGTCAGGGGCACTGAAGCTTTCTTT. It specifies CASRGQVRGTEAFF.

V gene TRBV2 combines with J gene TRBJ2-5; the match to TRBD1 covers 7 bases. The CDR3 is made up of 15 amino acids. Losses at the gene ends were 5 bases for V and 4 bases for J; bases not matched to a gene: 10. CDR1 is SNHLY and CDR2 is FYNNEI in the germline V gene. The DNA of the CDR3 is TGTGCCAGCAGTCCTCAGACAGGGCGCGGAGAGACCCAGTACTTC. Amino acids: CASSPQTGRGETQYF.

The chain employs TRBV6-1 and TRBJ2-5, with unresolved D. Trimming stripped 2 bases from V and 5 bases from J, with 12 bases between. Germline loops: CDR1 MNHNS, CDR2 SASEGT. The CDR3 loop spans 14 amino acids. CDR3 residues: CASSENQVRETQYF. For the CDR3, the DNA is TGTGCCAGCAGTGAAAACCAAGTCCGGGAGACCCAGTACTTC.

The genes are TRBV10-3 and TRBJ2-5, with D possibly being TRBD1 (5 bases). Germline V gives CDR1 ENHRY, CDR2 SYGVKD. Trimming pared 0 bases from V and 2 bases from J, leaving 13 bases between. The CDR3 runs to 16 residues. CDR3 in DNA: TGTGCCATCAGTGAGTCACTGCAGGGTCGGCAAGAGACCCAGTACTTC. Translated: CAISESLQGRQETQYF.

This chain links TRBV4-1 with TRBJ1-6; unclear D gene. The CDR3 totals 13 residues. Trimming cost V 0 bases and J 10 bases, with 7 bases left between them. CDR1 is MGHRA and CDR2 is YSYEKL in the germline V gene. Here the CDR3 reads CASSQESSSPLHF. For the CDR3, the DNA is TGCGCCAGCAGCCAAGAATCGTCCTCACCCCTCCACTTT.

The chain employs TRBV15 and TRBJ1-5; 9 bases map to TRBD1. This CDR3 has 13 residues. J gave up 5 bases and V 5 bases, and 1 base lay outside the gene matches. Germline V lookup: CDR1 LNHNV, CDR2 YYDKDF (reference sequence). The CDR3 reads CATSWDRDQPQHF. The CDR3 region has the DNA TGTGCCACCAGCTGGGACAGGGATCAGCCCCAGCATTTT. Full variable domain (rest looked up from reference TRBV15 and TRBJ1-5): DAMVIQNPRYQVTQFGKPVTLSCSQTLNHNVMYWYQQKSSQAPKLLFHYYDKDFNNEADTPDNFQSRRPNTSFCFLDIRSPGLGDTAMYLCATSWDRDQPQHFGDGTRLSIL.

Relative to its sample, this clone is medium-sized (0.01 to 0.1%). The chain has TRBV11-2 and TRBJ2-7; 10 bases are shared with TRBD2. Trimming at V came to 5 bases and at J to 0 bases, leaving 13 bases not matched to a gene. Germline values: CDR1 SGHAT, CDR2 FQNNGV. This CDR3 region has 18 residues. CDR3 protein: CASSPGGAGGFYSYEQYF. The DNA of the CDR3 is TGTGCCAGCAGCCCAGGGGGAGCGGGAGGGTTCTACTCCTACGAGCAGTACTTC.

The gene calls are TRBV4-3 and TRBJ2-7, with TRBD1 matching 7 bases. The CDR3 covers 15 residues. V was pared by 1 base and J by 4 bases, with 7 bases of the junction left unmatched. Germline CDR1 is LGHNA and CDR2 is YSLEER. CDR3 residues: CASSQATGLGYEQYF. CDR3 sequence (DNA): TGCGCCAGCAGCCAAGCGACAGGGCTGGGGTACGAGCAGTACTTC.

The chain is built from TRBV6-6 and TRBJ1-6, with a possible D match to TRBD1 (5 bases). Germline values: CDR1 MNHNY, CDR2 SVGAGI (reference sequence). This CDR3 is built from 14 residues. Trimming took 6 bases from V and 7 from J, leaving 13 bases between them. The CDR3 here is CASRQTVTNSPLHF. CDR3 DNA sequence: TGTGCCAGCAGGCAGACAGTAACCAATTCACCCCTCCACTTT.

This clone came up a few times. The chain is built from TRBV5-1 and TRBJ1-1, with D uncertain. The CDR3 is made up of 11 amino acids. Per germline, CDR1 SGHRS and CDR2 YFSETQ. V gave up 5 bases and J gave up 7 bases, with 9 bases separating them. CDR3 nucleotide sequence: TGCGCCAGCAGTACGGCTAGTGAAGCTTTCTTT. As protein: CASSTASEAFF.

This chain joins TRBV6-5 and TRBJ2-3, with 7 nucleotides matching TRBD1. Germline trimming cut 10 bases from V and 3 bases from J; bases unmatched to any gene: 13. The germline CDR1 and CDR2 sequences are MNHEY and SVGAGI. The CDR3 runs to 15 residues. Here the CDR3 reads CATLRVQGLTDTQYF. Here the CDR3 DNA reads TGTGCCACCCTCCGAGTACAGGGGCTAACAGATACGCAGTATTTT.

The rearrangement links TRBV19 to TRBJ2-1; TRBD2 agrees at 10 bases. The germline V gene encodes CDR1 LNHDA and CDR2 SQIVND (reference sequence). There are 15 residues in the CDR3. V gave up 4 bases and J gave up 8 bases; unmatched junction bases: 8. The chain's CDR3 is CASSKPAGGRHEQFF. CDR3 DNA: TGTGCCAGTAGTAAACCAGCGGGAGGGCGGCATGAGCAGTTCTTC.

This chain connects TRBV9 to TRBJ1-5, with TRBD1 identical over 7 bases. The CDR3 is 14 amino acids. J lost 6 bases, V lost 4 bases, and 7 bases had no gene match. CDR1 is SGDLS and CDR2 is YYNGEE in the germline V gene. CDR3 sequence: CASSLTGEGQPQHF. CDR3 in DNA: TGTGCCAGCAGCCTAACAGGGGAAGGTCAGCCCCAGCATTTT.

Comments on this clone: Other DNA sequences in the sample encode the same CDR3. CDR3 sequence reads: CASSESGGGTYEQYF. DNA of the CDR3: TGTGCCAGCAGTGAAAGCGGGGGGGGGACCTACGAGCAGTACTTC. The rearrangement uses TRBV6-1 and TRBJ2-7; 10 bases fit TRBD2. With V trimmed by 2 bases and J by 2 bases, 3 bases remained unmatched. CDR1 is MNHNS and CDR2 is SASEGT in the germline V gene. The CDR3 covers 15 residues.

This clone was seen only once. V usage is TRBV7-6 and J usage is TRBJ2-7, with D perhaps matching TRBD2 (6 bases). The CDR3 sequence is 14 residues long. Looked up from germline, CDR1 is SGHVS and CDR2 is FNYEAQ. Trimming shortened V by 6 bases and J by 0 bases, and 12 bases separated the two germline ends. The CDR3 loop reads CASSHGGDSYEQYF. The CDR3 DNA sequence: TGTGCCAGCAGTCATGGCGGGGACTCCTACGAGCAGTACTTC.

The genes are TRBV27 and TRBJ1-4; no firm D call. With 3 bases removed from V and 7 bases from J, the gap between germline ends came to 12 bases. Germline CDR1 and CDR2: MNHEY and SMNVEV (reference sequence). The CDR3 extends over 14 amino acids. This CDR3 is CASSFQVVTEKLFF. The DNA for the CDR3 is TGTGCCAGCAGTTTCCAGGTAGTGACTGAAAAACTGTTTTTT.

CDR3 coding DNA: TGTGCCAGCAGTTCTGAGGGATACGAGCAGTACTTC. This gives the protein CASSSEGYEQYF. The rearrangement uses TRBV6-6 and TRBJ2-7; tentative D call: TRBD2 (5 bases). The V end was cut by 4 bases, the J end by 4 bases, with 8 bases between. The CDR3 is 12 amino acids. Germline V CDR1 and CDR2: MNHNY, SVGAGI (reference sequence).

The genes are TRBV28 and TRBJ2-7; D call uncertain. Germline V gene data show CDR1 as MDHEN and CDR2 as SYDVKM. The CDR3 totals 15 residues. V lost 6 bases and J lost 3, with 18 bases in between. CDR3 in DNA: TGTGCCAGCAGACAAAAAGGTGGCGGTCGCTACGAGCAGTACTTC. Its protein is CASRQKGGGRYEQYF.

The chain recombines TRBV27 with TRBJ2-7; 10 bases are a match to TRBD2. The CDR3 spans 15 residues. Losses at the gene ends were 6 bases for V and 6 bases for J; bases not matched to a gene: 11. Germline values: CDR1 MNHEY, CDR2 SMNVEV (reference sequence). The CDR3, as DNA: TGTGCCAGCAGACTAGGTACTAGCGGGGCGTCCGAGCAGTACTTC. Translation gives CASRLGTSGASEQYF.

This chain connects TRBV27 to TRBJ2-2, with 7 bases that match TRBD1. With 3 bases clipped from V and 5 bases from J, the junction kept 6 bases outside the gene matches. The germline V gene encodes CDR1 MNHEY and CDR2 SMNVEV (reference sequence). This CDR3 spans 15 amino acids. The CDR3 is CASSFLTQGTGELFF. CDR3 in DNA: TGTGCCAGCAGTTTTCTGACACAGGGGACCGGGGAGCTGTTTTTT.

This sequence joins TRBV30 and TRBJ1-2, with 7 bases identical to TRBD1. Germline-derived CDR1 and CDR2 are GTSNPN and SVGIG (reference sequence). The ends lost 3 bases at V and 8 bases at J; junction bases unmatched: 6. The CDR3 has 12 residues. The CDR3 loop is CAWSQGGAGYTF. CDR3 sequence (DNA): TGTGCCTGGAGCCAGGGGGGAGCGGGCTACACCTTC.

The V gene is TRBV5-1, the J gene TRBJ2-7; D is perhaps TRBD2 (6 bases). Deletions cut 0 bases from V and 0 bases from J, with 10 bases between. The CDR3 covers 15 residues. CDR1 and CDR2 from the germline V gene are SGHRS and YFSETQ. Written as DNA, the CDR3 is TGCGCCAGCAGCTTGGATTGGGGGGTCTCCTACGAGCAGTACTTC. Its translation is CASSLDWGVSYEQYF.

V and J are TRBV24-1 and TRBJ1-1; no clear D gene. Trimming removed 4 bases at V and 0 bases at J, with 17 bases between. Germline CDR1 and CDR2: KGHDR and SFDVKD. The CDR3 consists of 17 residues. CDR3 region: CATSELSPTFMNTEAFF. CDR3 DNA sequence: TGTGCCACCAGTGAGCTATCTCCTACCTTTATGAACACTGAAGCTTTCTTT.

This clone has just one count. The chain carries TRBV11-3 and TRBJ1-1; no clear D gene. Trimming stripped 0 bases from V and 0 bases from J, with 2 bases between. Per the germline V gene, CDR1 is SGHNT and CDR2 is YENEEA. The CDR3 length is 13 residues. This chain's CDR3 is CASSLDMNTEAFF. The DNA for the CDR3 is TGTGCCAGCAGCTTAGATATGAACACTGAAGCTTTCTTT.